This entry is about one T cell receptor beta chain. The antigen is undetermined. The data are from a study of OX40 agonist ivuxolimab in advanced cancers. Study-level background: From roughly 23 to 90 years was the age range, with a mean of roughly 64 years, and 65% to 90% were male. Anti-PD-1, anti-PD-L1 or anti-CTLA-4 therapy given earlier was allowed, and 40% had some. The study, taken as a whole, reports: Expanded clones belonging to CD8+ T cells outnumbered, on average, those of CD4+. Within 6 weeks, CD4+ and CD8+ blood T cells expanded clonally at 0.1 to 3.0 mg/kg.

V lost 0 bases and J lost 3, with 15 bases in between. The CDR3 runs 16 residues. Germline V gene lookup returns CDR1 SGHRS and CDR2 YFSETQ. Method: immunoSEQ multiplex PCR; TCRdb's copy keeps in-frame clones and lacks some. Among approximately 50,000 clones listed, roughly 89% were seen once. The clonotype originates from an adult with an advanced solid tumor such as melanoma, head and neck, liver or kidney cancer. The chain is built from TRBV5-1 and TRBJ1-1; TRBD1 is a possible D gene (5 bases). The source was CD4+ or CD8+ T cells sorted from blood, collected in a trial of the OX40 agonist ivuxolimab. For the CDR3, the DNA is TGCGCCAGCAGCTTGGGTTGGGACCCAGGGTACACTGAAGCTTTCTTT. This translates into CASSLGWDPGYTEAFF.